The TCR beta chain described here comes from a study of cytomegalovirus exposure and HLA in healthy donors. Regarding the study as a whole: In a later analysis, specific HLA alleles were associated with 16,000 or so TCR beta sequences at a 0.05 false discovery rate.

60 Vbeta and 13 Jbeta primers were used in PCR. The repertoire was sequenced with immunoSEQ multiplex PCR; TCRdb's copy has only in-frame clones and lacks some. The sample holds about 55,000 clones, about 67% seen once. Concerning this clone: Its antigen is still unknown.

The length of the CDR3 is 17 residues. The germline V gene encodes CDR1 PRHDT and CDR2 FYEKMQ (reference sequence). With 6 bases removed from V and 4 bases from J, the gap between germline ends came to 22 bases. The specimen sequenced was PBMCs. J is TRBJ1-3 and V is TRBV13; D is ambiguous. This TCR was recovered from a man between 35 and 55 years old in good health and CMV-seropositive. DNA of the CDR3: TGTGCCAGCAGGCACGGAACCTTTGAGGGCTCGGGAAACACCATATATTTT. Translating gives CASRHGTFEGSGNTIYF. Using reference TRBV13 and TRBJ1-3 for the parts outside the CDR3, the full variable domain is AAGVIQSPRHLIKEKRETATLKCYPIPRHDTVYWYQQGPGQDPQFLISFYEKMQSDKGSIPDRFSAQQFSDYHSELNMSSLELGDSALYFCASRHGTFEGSGNTIYFGEGSWLTVV.